This is a list of T cell receptor beta chains from one sample in a study of beta chain features in type 1 diabetes. Method: immunoSEQ multiplex PCR; TCRdb's copy keeps in-frame clones and lacks some. The repertoire includes 330,000 or so clones, 10% to 15% of them detected once, and about 0.01% sits in the top ten. Sequences were obtained from naive CD4+ T cells from blood. These receptors all come from a woman aged 18-29 years with type 1 diabetes. CDR3s leave out the opening cysteine and the closing phenylalanine or tryptophan.

j_call v_call cdr3_aa
TRBJ2-7 TRBV6-7 ARAGDPCSYEQY
TRBJ2-1 TRBV5-1 ASTQLGGQGYNEQF
TRBJ1-2 TRBV19 ASRVVNYGYT
TRBJ2-7 TRBV30 AWTLGYSYEQY
TRBJ2-1 TRBV7-2 ASSLTSGGYNEQF
TRBJ1-1 TRBV7-9 ASSFAGAPEAF
TRBJ2-7 TRBV7-9 ASGAGGSDEQY
TRBJ2-1 TRBV4-1 ASSQRGLAGVQNEQF
TRBJ1-3 TRBV15 ATSRALTGAGNTIY
TRBJ1-3 TRBV2 ASSEEGSGGTIY
TRBJ2-1 TRBV18 ASSPTSGSYNEQF
TRBJ1-5 TRBV19 ASSMTGLSNQPQH
TRBJ2-2 TRBV18 ASSPPSGETTGELF
TRBJ2-1 TRBV5-1 ASSLVAGGQGEQF
TRBJ2-4 TRBV18 ASSPPGQGGGIQY
TRBJ2-5 TRBV7-3 ASSLGPEETQY
TRBJ1-4 TRBV2 ASFLPTGINEKLF
TRBJ2-7 TRBV18 ASSPGSGRNYEQY
TRBJ1-2 TRBV2 ASRFATGSGYT
TRBJ2-5 TRBV25-1 ASSKQGAGETQY
TRBJ2-7 TRBV28 ASSPLNPGLDEQY
TRBJ1-2 TRBV29-1 SVGETGTYGYT
TRBJ2-7 TRBV11-2 ASSYLSMDRGLREQY
TRBJ2-3 TRBV2 ATSKSGGGNTDTQY
TRBJ2-1 TRBV7-2 ASSVSSGGENEQF
TRBJ2-4 TRBV2 ASSARNIQY
TRBJ1-2 TRBV30 AWGVATPSNYGYT
TRBJ2-5 TRBV5-1 ASSLGGTQETQY
TRBJ2-7 TRBV4-2 ASSQDWAGGSDEQY
TRBJ2-7 TRBV28 ASSLIEGSAEQY
TRBJ2-3 TRBV4-3 ASSPTSGVTDTQY
TRBJ1-2 TRBV5-6 ASSYADRVNGYT
TRBJ2-1 TRBV5-1 ASGRTGVSDEQF
TRBJ2-5 TRBV5-1 ASSSYYRVGETQY
TRBJ2-4 TRBV28 ASSFFRGRTLAKNIQY
TRBJ2-3 TRBV30 AWRHRVIADTQY
TRBJ2-7 TRBV10-3 AISPTSGPYEQY
TRBJ2-1 TRBV11-2 ASSLIRGDGNEQF
TRBJ2-1 TRBV9 ASSVGPSDNEQF
TRBJ2-1 TRBV11-3 ASSHRAAGGQYNEQF
TRBJ2-2 TRBV6-6 ATAASGELF
TRBJ2-1 TRBV27 ASSLSAGVMDRGYNEQF
TRBJ2-3 TRBV29-1 SVGTSGPTDTQY
TRBJ2-3 TRBV11-2 ASSLDGQSTDTQY
TRBJ2-5 TRBV7-2 ASSLIRVETQY
TRBJ1-2 TRBV6-5 ASTDQGGYGYT
TRBJ1-4 TRBV7-9 ASSLGVRTNEKLF
TRBJ2-7 TRBV7-2 ASSLATAGGPYEQY
TRBJ2-7 TRBV18 ASSDPGGTEQY
TRBJ1-6 TRBV2 ASSVRVYNSPLH
TRBJ2-1 TRBV7-2 ASSPDRGHEQF
TRBJ2-5 TRBV4-3 ASSQGLAGGRETQY
TRBJ2-7 TRBV5-1 ASSPGVYEQY
TRBJ2-7 TRBV7-2 ASSLVTYEQY
TRBJ2-7 TRBV6-5 ASRGTADEQY